This T cell receptor (beta chain) came from a study of T cell responses to AZD1222 COVID-19 vaccine. Study outcomes and limitations: Vaccination with two AZD1222 doses was followed by a rise in Spike-specific TCR breadth and depth. Females outnumbered males among donors, who were mostly white British; clonal diversity was possibly underestimated. In the spike-specific TCR repertoire, nearly half reportedly target unmutated variant regions.

V was shortened by 0 bases and J by 3 bases, with 21 bases between the two germline ends. This CDR3 is 18 amino acids long. Germline V lookup: CDR1 GTSNPN, CDR2 SVGIG (reference sequence). This clone was counted a single time. Its antigen is currently unknown. The protocol was immunoSEQ multiplex PCR, while the TCRdb copy is restricted to in-frame clones and leaves out a portion. Altogether about 170,000 clones are present, 70% to 90% being singletons, with the ten largest covering approximately 1%. The starting material was peripheral blood, obtained 28 days after the second AZD1222 dose. V gene TRBV30 combines with J gene TRBJ1-5, with D maybe TRBD1 (6 bases). The sequence derives from an adult who received the AZD1222 COVID-19 vaccine. In DNA form, the CDR3 reads TGTGCCTGGAGTGTACAATTGGGCAGGGGCGAAGCCAATCAGCCCCAGCATTTT. Translated: CAWSVQLGRGEANQPQHF.